This T cell receptor beta chain was identified during a study of OX40 agonist ivuxolimab in advanced cancers. Concerning the study at large: Ivuxolimab was a fully human IgG2 agonistic monoclonal antibody targeting the costimulatory receptor OX40 (CD134). Intravenous ivuxolimab was administered to patients every 2 weeks at six dose levels: 0.01, 0.1, 0.3, 1.5, 3 and 10 mg/kg. Among the roughly 50 dose-escalation patients, 19 had hepatocellular carcinoma, roughly 15 melanoma, 9 renal cell carcinoma and 9 head and neck cancer. In the dose-escalation cohort, 65% to 85% of patients were male, and the mean age was around 60 years with a range of about 20 to 80. Prior anti-PD-1, anti-PD-L1 or anti-CTLA-4 therapy was permitted, and about 40% of dose-escalation patients had received checkpoint inhibitors. Three dose-escalation patients achieved partial responses, one with hepatocellular carcinoma and two with cutaneous melanoma. Peripheral TCRbeta sequencing was intended to test whether TCR sequence diversity was altered and clonal T-cell expansion was caused by ivuxolimab. The paper covers the monotherapy dose-escalation part of the phase I ivuxolimab trial, which included N of about 56 patients.

The trial excluded patients who had a history of autoimmune disease or were on systemic immunosuppression. In every dose cohort, peripheral blood was drawn for TCR sequencing at baseline, cycle 4 day 1, and cycle 7 day 1. Samples were obtained from an open-label, multicenter, first-in-human phase I dose-escalation trial of ivuxolimab. Adults with locally advanced or metastatic melanoma, renal cell carcinoma, hepatocellular carcinoma or head and neck squamous cell carcinoma were enrolled in the trial. Before TCR sequencing, CD4+ T cells and CD8+ T cells from peripheral blood were sorted into separate populations. The CDR3 covers 14 residues, taking in both the cysteine and the phenylalanine. Of all the DNA, just the CDR3 is kept, 42 bases in frame from base 1. The germline V gene encodes CDR1 SGHDT and CDR2 YYEEEE. V ends up 2 bases short and J 5 bases short, with an unmatched junction base count of 4.

Genomic DNA was isolated from the sorted cells so that the TCRbeta CDR3 region could be sequenced. The immunoSEQ Assay was used for sequencing of TCRbeta CDR3 regions. The clones in this table, taken by TCRdb from immuneACCESS, are in-frame only. Not every clone is retained; where verified, under half of the shortfall comes from an unresolved V gene, and the cause of the rest is unknown. In this sample the table shows 65,000 to 80,000 clones, about 83% of which occur a single time. The top ten constitute 0.68% of the sample. What the research found in general, with its limitations: After ivuxolimab, CD8+ T cells had more expanded clones than CD4+ T cells on average. Partial responders in the 0.1-3.0 mg/kg groups had among the lowest normalized peripheral clonal expansion, especially among CD8+ T cells. Low levels of normalized T-cell clonal expansion were also seen in some nonresponding patients. At doses from 0.1 to 3.0 mg/kg, clonal expansion was seen in both CD4+ and CD8+ blood T cells between baseline and week 6. Which antigens the clonally expanded peripheral T cells were specific for was not determined.

As concerns this clone: What this receptor recognizes is not known. No clone much larger than this one lies a single base away; base qualities are absent.

The sequenced sample was CD4+ or CD8+ T cells sorted from blood, obtained in a trial of the OX40 agonist ivuxolimab. This sequence was found in an adult with an advanced solid tumor such as melanoma, head and neck, liver or kidney cancer. In this chain, TRBV5-6 is recombined with TRBJ1-2, with 9 bases in between that match TRBD1. DNA sequence: TGTGCCAGCAGCTTCGGGGACAGGGCGTATGGCTACACCTTC. Translated, this is CASSFGDRAYGYTF.